In this sample, the clone carrying this TCR beta chain turned up a few times. The CDR3 is 16 amino acids. J was trimmed by 6 bases and V by 4 bases; bases with no gene match: 10. Germline V lookup: CDR1 SGHDT, CDR2 YYEEEE. The primer mix had 60 Vbeta and 13 Jbeta primers. Profiling relied on immunoSEQ multiplex PCR, and the TCRdb table lists in-frame clones only, not all of them. The sample shows about 83,000 clones, about 79% of them seen only once. The data originate from a study of cytomegalovirus exposure and HLA in healthy donors. The specimen sequenced was PBMCs. This chain joins TRBV5-6 and TRBJ1-4; 9 bases are shared with TRBD1. This TCR derives from a man aged 18 to 35 in good health and CMV-seropositive. For the CDR3, the DNA is TGTGCCAGCAGCACCAGTTTACAGGGGGCGCATGAAAAACTGTTTTTT. Translating gives CASSTSLQGAHEKLFF. Based on the CDR3 plus reference TRBV5-6 and TRBJ1-4, the full variable domain is DAGVTQSPTHLIKTRGQQVTLRCSPKSGHDTVSWYQQALGQGPQFIFQYYEEEERQRGNFPDRFSGHQFPNYSSELNVNALLLGDSALYLCASSTSLQGAHEKLFFGSGTQLSVL.